These 13 T cell receptor beta chains share one sample of origin, sequenced in a study of T cell responses to AZD1222 COVID-19 vaccine. Produced via immunoSEQ multiplex PCR; TCRdb's table is partial and in-frame only. This sample yields about 140,000 clones, of which 70% to 90% are seen a single time; around 4.7% belongs to the top ten. The input for sequencing was peripheral blood, taken on day 0 of AZD1222 vaccination. The source is an adult in good health.

The genes are TRBV3-1 (or the pseudogene TRBV3-2) and TRBJ2-7, with 7 positions matching TRBD1. V lost 2 bases and J lost 5; bases outside the gene matches: 6. CDR3 length: 14 amino acids. Germline V lookup: CDR1 LGHDT, CDR2 YNNKEL (reference sequence). CDR3 DNA: TGTGCCAGCAGCCAAATGACAGGGCTCGACGAGCAGTACTTC. The encoded protein is CASSQMTGLDEQYF.

V is TRBV7-9 and J is TRBJ2-5; TRBD1 matches at 8 bases. After removal of 5 bases from V and 4 bases from J, the junction contained 12 bases not matched to a gene. The CDR3 sequence is 16 residues long. The V gene's germline CDR1 is SEHNR and CDR2 FQNEAQ (reference sequence). The CDR3 spells CASSETGVVVRETQYF. The CDR3 nucleotides are TGTGCCAGCAGCGAGACAGGGGTAGTTGTAAGAGAGACCCAGTACTTC.

V and J are TRBV10-3 and TRBJ1-1; possibly TRBD1 for D (6 bases). The V and J ends lost 0 bases and 4 bases respectively, with 12 bases between them. Germline V gene sequence: CDR1 ENHRY, CDR2 SYGVKD. The length of the CDR3 is 15 residues. CDR3: CAISESQGVGTEAFF. Here the CDR3 DNA reads TGTGCCATCAGTGAGTCACAGGGAGTTGGCACTGAAGCTTTCTTT.

This clone occurred a few times. J is TRBJ1-6 and V is TRBV7-9, with a tentative D call TRBD1 (5 bases). The CDR3 length is 14 residues. V was cut by 8 bases and J by 8 bases, with 16 bases left in between. Germline V lookup: CDR1 SEHNR, CDR2 FQNEAQ (reference sequence). CDR3 nucleotide sequence: TGTGCCAGCGAACGCGACAGCGTCTATTCACCCCTCCACTTT. Residues: CASERDSVYSPLHF.

This clone was picked up a small number of times. This chain joins TRBV19 and TRBJ2-1; D is unclear. The CDR3 is 13 residues long. Germline V gene sequence: CDR1 LNHDA, CDR2 SQIVND (reference sequence). Trimming took 5 bases from V and 12 from J, leaving 17 bases between them. The CDR3 is CASSYSNQGWQFF. The DNA for the CDR3 is TGTGCCAGTAGTTACTCCAACCAAGGATGGCAGTTCTTC.

This rearrangement joins TRBV30 to TRBJ1-2; D is perhaps TRBD1 (5 bases). V lost 0 bases to trimming and J lost 2 bases, with 13 bases between them. In germline, CDR1 is GTSNPN, CDR2 SVGIG (reference sequence). This CDR3 comprises 15 residues. The CDR3 loop reads CAWSVGHRRNYGYTF. In DNA form, the CDR3 reads TGTGCCTGGAGTGTAGGCCACAGGAGAAACTATGGCTACACCTTC.

J is TRBJ2-3 and V is TRBV5-1; tentative D call: TRBD2 (5 bases). Trimming stripped 1 base from V and 5 bases from J, with 5 bases between. The CDR3 extends over 12 amino acids. Germline CDR1 reads SGHRS; CDR2 reads YFSETQ. Here the CDR3 DNA reads TGCGCCAGCAGCTTGCGGGGAGATACGCAGTATTTT. This gives the protein CASSLRGDTQYF.

The rearrangement uses TRBV21-1 and TRBJ2-5; the table calls TRBD2, which could not be checked here. TRBV21-1 is a known pseudogene. The CDR3 is 14 amino acids. CDR3 residues: CASSETSGDETQYF. Here the CDR3 DNA reads TGTGCCAGCAGCGAGACTAGCGGGGATGAGACCCAGTACTTC.

The chain carries TRBV27 and TRBJ1-2, with 8 bases that match TRBD1. The CDR3 runs 13 residues. Trimming at V came to 3 bases and at J to 7 bases, leaving 4 bases not matched to a gene. Germline loops: CDR1 MNHEY, CDR2 SMNVEV (reference sequence). The CDR3: CASSFGRGLGYTF. The CDR3 DNA reads TGTGCCAGCAGTTTCGGCAGGGGGCTTGGCTACACCTTC.

The rearrangement joins TRBV28 to TRBJ2-7; D could derive from TRBD1 or TRBD2 (6 bases each). There are 14 residues in the CDR3. Germline lookup yields CDR1 MDHEN and CDR2 SYDVKM. With 8 bases removed from V and 2 bases from J, the gap between germline ends came to 16 bases. The CDR3 sequence is CASALYGGPYEQYF. Here the CDR3 DNA reads TGTGCCAGCGCTCTCTACGGGGGCCCCTACGAGCAGTACTTC.

V gene TRBV6-5 combines with J gene TRBJ2-3; 7 positions agree with TRBD2. Unmatched junction bases numbered 9, after V lost 8 bases and J lost 1 base. CDR3 length equals 15 residues. The germline V gene has CDR1 MNHEY and CDR2 SVGAGI. The CDR3, as DNA: TGTGCCAGCGGGCCACGAACTAGCGGCACAGATACGCAGTATTTT. As protein: CASGPRTSGTDTQYF.

The J gene is TRBJ2-1, the V gene TRBV9; unclear D gene. The V and J ends lost 4 bases and 8 bases respectively, with 19 bases between them. This CDR3 spans 15 amino acids. Germline values: CDR1 SGDLS, CDR2 YYNGEE. The CDR3 sequence: CASSPGDPDVDEQFF. The CDR3 DNA sequence: TGTGCCAGCAGCCCCGGAGACCCCGACGTGGATGAGCAGTTCTTC.

The chain is built from TRBV19 and TRBJ2-5, with D tentatively TRBD1 (6 bases). The CDR3 sequence is 13 residues long. Trimming shortened V by 9 bases and J by 2 bases, and 13 bases separated the two germline ends. Germline assignment: CDR1 LNHDA and CDR2 SQIVND (reference sequence). In nucleotides, the CDR3 is TGTGCCAGCCGAGTCCAGGGGCAAGAGACCCAGTACTTC. This sequence encodes CASRVQGQETQYF. The whole variable domain, remainder taken from reference TRBV19 and TRBJ2-5, is DGGITQSPKYLFRKEGQNVTLSCEQNLNHDAMYWYRQDPGQGLRLIYYSQIVNDFQKGDIAEGYSVSREKKESFPLTVTSAQKNPTAFYLCASRVQGQETQYFGPGTRLLVL.